The sequence of this T cell receptor (beta chain) was determined in a study of cytomegalovirus exposure and HLA in healthy donors. This CDR3 comprises 16 residues. From germline, CDR1 is MNHEY and CDR2 SMNVEV (reference sequence). V was cut by 3 bases and J by 4 bases, with 18 bases left in between. A multiplex PCR was run with 60 Vbeta primers and 13 Jbeta primers. Assay: immunoSEQ multiplex PCR; the TCRdb copy retains only in-frame clones and omits some. The sample yields just over 150,000 clones, roughly 78% seen once. Comments on this clone: Its antigen is not known.

Findings of the study overall: Later analysis suggested links between common viral pathogens and several top significant clusters. Per a prior analysis, the majority of TCR beta V segments were productive roughly 87% or roughly 30% of the time. The authors later found most CMV-associated TCR beta chains appeared HLA-restricted.

The sequence came from a man aged 40-49 years in good health and CMV-seropositive. The sequenced material came from PBMCs. This sequence joins TRBV27 and TRBJ1-2; D unresolved. The DNA of the CDR3 is TGTGCCAGCAGTTTTTCGACAACAGCTCCCTTCTATGGCTACACCTTC. Protein: CASSFSTTAPFYGYTF.